The TCR beta chain under discussion was sequenced for a study of metastatic and nonmetastatic thyroid tumors (dated by TCRdb to between 2020 and 2021). About the investigation overall: Repertoires from peripheral blood and from tumor or nodule tissue samples of malignant and benign thyroid patients were compared.

The cysteine opens and the phenylalanine closes a CDR3 of 14 amino acids. The sequence is cut down to CDR3 DNA, 42 bases in frame from base 1. Taken from the germline V gene, the CDR1 and CDR2 loops are MNHNS and SASEGT. In the case of this clone: Its antigen is still unknown. A read error may account for a junction end that differs from germline.

The study at large found these results: In both blood and tumor samples, TCR beta diversity was reported to be significantly higher in malignant tumors than in benign nodules.

The library came from PCR. TCRdb shows the sequencer as Illumina HiSeq 4000. High-throughput sequencing was used to profile the TCR beta-chain CDR3 region of every patient. As for how the authors treated the data: CDR3 differences across clinicopathological groups were used to build a classifier for discriminating distant-metastatic papillary thyroid cancer patients. The Shannon index was used to measure repertoire diversity, and the Morisita-Horn index was used to measure how similar tumor and blood repertoires were. TCRdb reran the public reads through fastp at Q25 and MiXCR, keeping productive beta chains. The V and J calls shown here were made by TCRdb, not taken from the authors' results. For this sample the table gives tens of thousands of clones, of which around 13% were detected only once. The ten largest clones take up 7% to 10% of the sample. No treatment had been received by any patient before thyroid surgery. Using T-cell receptor beta sequencing, the researchers looked back retrospectively at clinical samples from patients, gathered between the early 2010s and the late 2010s.

This clonotype was obtained from a female donor with papillary thyroid cancer or a benign thyroid nodule (not recorded which). Some clones in this sample may be carry-over from other donors' samples. The material sequenced was tumor tissue. The chain couples TRBV6-1 to TRBJ1-1; a tentative D match to TRBD1 spans 6 bases. The DNA sequence is as follows: TGTGCCAGCAGGGGACGCGGGGGCGGCAATGAAGCTTTCTTC. Its protein reads: CASRGRGGGNEAFF.